Listed below are T cell receptor beta chains from one sample, sequenced in a study of control samples from healthy donors and cancer patients. Sequencing was performed with immunoSEQ multiplex PCR; in TCRdb, only in-frame clones are kept and a portion is missing. This sample carries around 130,000 clones, approximately 87% of them seen once, and the ten largest clones take roughly an eighth. Sequencing was done on a sample of blood. The receptors originated from a man under 40 in good health. Each CDR3 is given with its conserved first and last residue. Each record gives: V gene, clone size, J gene, D gene, CDR3 protein, CDR3 DNA. A D gene is named only where the DNA matches it firmly. The size field is filled for only some rows; it gives once, few, many or a size class.

v_gene: TRBV4-1
abundance: .
j_gene: TRBJ1-5
d_gene: .
CDR3aa: CASSQDLSNQPQHF
CDR3nt: TGCGCCAGCAGCCAAGATCTGTCGAATCAGCCCCAGCATTTT

v_gene: TRBV11-2
abundance: .
j_gene: TRBJ1-6
d_gene: .
CDR3aa: CASSLQDNSPLHF
CDR3nt: TGTGCCAGCAGCTTACAGGATAATTCACCCCTCCACTTT

v_gene: TRBV5-1
abundance: .
j_gene: TRBJ2-1
d_gene: TRBD2
CDR3aa: CASSFRGTSGFNEQFF
CDR3nt: TGCGCCAGCAGCTTTAGGGGGACTAGCGGCTTCAATGAGCAGTTCTTC

v_gene: TRBV4-2
abundance: .
j_gene: TRBJ1-1
d_gene: .
CDR3aa: CASSQDEGRDTEAFF
CDR3nt: TGTGCCAGCAGCCAAGATGAGGGAAGGGACACTGAAGCTTTCTTT

v_gene: TRBV30
abundance: few
j_gene: TRBJ2-7
d_gene: TRBD1
CDR3aa: CAWGRGTANYEQYF
CDR3nt: TGTGCCTGGGGGCGTGGGACAGCAAACTACGAGCAGTACTTC

v_gene: TRBV7-2
abundance: .
j_gene: TRBJ2-2
d_gene: TRBD1
CDR3aa: CASSSRDRMTGELFF
CDR3nt: TGTGCCAGCAGCTCCCGGGACAGGATGACCGGGGAGCTGTTTTTT

v_gene: TRBV6-6
abundance: .
j_gene: TRBJ1-5
d_gene: .
CDR3aa: CASGFQGYQPQHF
CDR3nt: TGTGCCAGCGGCTTTCAGGGATATCAGCCCCAGCATTTT

v_gene: TRBV27
abundance: .
j_gene: TRBJ1-5
d_gene: TRBD1
CDR3aa: CASSLRQGGQPQHF
CDR3nt: TGTGCCAGCAGTCTCCGACAGGGCGGACAGCCCCAGCATTTT

v_gene: TRBV5-8
abundance: .
j_gene: TRBJ1-5
d_gene: .
CDR3aa: CASSYWTENQPQHF
CDR3nt: TGTGCCAGCAGCTACTGGACTGAGAATCAGCCCCAGCATTTT

v_gene: TRBV18
abundance: .
j_gene: TRBJ2-3
d_gene: .
CDR3aa: CASLVSGTDTQYF
CDR3nt: TGTGCCAGCTTGGTTAGCGGTACAGATACGCAGTATTTT

v_gene: TRBV2
abundance: .
j_gene: TRBJ2-2
d_gene: TRBD1
CDR3aa: CASSTGGTGELFF
CDR3nt: TGTGCCAGCAGTACAGGGGGCACCGGGGAGCTGTTTTTT

v_gene: TRBV3-1/TRBV3-2
abundance: .
j_gene: TRBJ1-2
d_gene: .
CDR3aa: CASSQGADGYTF
CDR3nt: TGTGCCAGCAGCCAAGGGGCCGATGGCTACACCTTC

v_gene: TRBV7-9
abundance: .
j_gene: TRBJ1-1
d_gene: .
CDR3aa: CASSFYAGANTEAFF
CDR3nt: TGTGCCAGCAGCTTCTACGCAGGGGCGAACACTGAAGCTTTCTTT

v_gene: TRBV29-1
abundance: .
j_gene: TRBJ2-3
d_gene: .
CDR3aa: CSVSVSLRGDTQYF
CDR3nt: TGCAGCGTTTCTGTCTCCCTCAGGGGAGATACGCAGTATTTT

v_gene: TRBV11-2
abundance: .
j_gene: TRBJ1-2
d_gene: .
CDR3aa: CASSPRQGSNYGYTF
CDR3nt: TGTGCCAGCAGCCCCCGGCAGGGTTCTAACTATGGCTACACCTTC

v_gene: TRBV5-1
abundance: .
j_gene: TRBJ1-3
d_gene: .
CDR3aa: CASSPSLSTSRVAGNTIYF
CDR3nt: TGCGCCAGCAGCCCATCCTTGAGCACTTCCAGGGTGGCTGGAAACACCATATATTTT

v_gene: TRBV2
abundance: .
j_gene: TRBJ1-5
d_gene: .
CDR3aa: CASSDTGLSNQPQHF
CDR3nt: TGTGCCAGCAGTGACACAGGGCTGAGCAATCAGCCCCAGCATTTT

v_gene: TRBV10-3
abundance: .
j_gene: TRBJ2-7
d_gene: TRBD1
CDR3aa: CAISPPGQGSEQYF
CDR3nt: TGTGCCATCAGTCCCCCGGGACAGGGTTCCGAGCAGTACTTC

v_gene: TRBV7-6
abundance: .
j_gene: TRBJ2-1
d_gene: .
CDR3aa: CASSLFETRVHNEQFF
CDR3nt: TGTGCCAGCAGCTTGTTTGAGACTAGGGTTCACAATGAGCAGTTCTTC

v_gene: TRBV5-5
abundance: .
j_gene: TRBJ1-5
d_gene: .
CDR3aa: CASSLGQENQPQHF
CDR3nt: TGTGCCAGCAGCCTGGGCCAGGAGAATCAGCCCCAGCATTTT

v_gene: TRBV5-1
abundance: .
j_gene: TRBJ1-1
d_gene: .
CDR3aa: CASSLAAFSNTEAFF
CDR3nt: TGCGCCAGCAGCTTGGCCGCCTTTTCAAACACTGAAGCTTTCTTT

v_gene: TRBV18
abundance: .
j_gene: TRBJ2-5
d_gene: TRBD1
CDR3aa: CASSPLGTGSQETQYF
CDR3nt: TGTGCCAGCTCACCCCTCGGGACAGGGTCACAAGAGACCCAGTACTTC

v_gene: TRBV5-1
abundance: .
j_gene: TRBJ1-1
d_gene: .
CDR3aa: CASSPGLGTEAFF
CDR3nt: TGCGCCAGCAGCCCTGGACTGGGGACTGAAGCTTTCTTT

v_gene: TRBV29-1
abundance: .
j_gene: TRBJ1-2
d_gene: .
CDR3aa: CSVAGGDGYTF
CDR3nt: TGCAGCGTTGCGGGGGGGGATGGCTACACCTTC

v_gene: TRBV4-1
abundance: .
j_gene: TRBJ1-1
d_gene: .
CDR3aa: CASSLGPVNTEAFF
CDR3nt: TGCGCCAGCAGCCTGGGCCCCGTGAACACTGAAGCTTTCTTT

v_gene: TRBV5-4
abundance: .
j_gene: TRBJ1-4
d_gene: .
CDR3aa: CASSLMQGPEKLFF
CDR3nt: TGTGCCAGCAGCTTGATGCAGGGACCTGAAAAACTGTTTTTT

v_gene: TRBV5-1
abundance: .
j_gene: TRBJ2-1
d_gene: TRBD2
CDR3aa: CASSLSGGVNEQFF
CDR3nt: TGCGCCAGCAGCTTGAGCGGGGGGGTCAATGAGCAGTTCTTC

v_gene: TRBV29-1
abundance: .
j_gene: TRBJ2-2
d_gene: .
CDR3aa: CSVQGLSNTGELFF
CDR3nt: TGCAGCGTTCAAGGGCTTTCGAACACCGGGGAGCTGTTTTTT

v_gene: TRBV29-1
abundance: .
j_gene: TRBJ1-1
d_gene: TRBD1
CDR3aa: CSVGAYRGRQVGEAFF
CDR3nt: TGCAGCGTTGGGGCCTACAGGGGGCGGCAGGTAGGTGAAGCTTTCTTT

v_gene: TRBV2
abundance: .
j_gene: TRBJ1-6
d_gene: .
CDR3aa: CASSDEGKSPLHF
CDR3nt: TGTGCCAGCAGTGATGAGGGAAAATCACCCCTCCACTTT

v_gene: TRBV28
abundance: .
j_gene: TRBJ1-2
d_gene: .
CDR3aa: CASSGLGLGDSASYTF
CDR3nt: TGTGCCAGCAGCGGACTCGGACTAGGGGATAGTGCAAGCTACACCTTC

v_gene: TRBV18
abundance: .
j_gene: TRBJ1-4
d_gene: .
CDR3aa: CASSPSATNEKLFF
CDR3nt: TGTGCCAGCTCACCGTCGGCAACTAATGAAAAACTGTTTTTT

v_gene: TRBV18
abundance: .
j_gene: TRBJ2-2
d_gene: .
CDR3aa: CASSPSQGSGTGELFF
CDR3nt: TGTGCCAGCTCACCCTCACAGGGTTCAGGCACCGGGGAGCTGTTTTTT

v_gene: TRBV9
abundance: .
j_gene: TRBJ2-3
d_gene: TRBD2
CDR3aa: CASSSRPSGGASDTQYF
CDR3nt: TGTGCCAGCAGCTCTCGCCCTAGCGGGGGGGCATCAGATACGCAGTATTTT

v_gene: TRBV18
abundance: .
j_gene: TRBJ2-5
d_gene: TRBD1
CDR3aa: CASSRGQDQETQYF
CDR3nt: TGTGCCAGCTCTCGCGGACAGGACCAAGAGACCCAGTACTTC

v_gene: TRBV6-5
abundance: .
j_gene: TRBJ1-4
d_gene: .
CDR3aa: CASSYTQGIERLFF
CDR3nt: TGTGCCAGCAGTTACACCCAGGGCATCGAGAGACTGTTTTTT

v_gene: TRBV30
abundance: .
j_gene: TRBJ2-2
d_gene: .
CDR3aa: CAWSLNGAGELFF
CDR3nt: TGTGCCTGGAGTCTCAATGGCGCCGGGGAGCTGTTTTTT

v_gene: TRBV6-5
abundance: .
j_gene: TRBJ1-1
d_gene: .
CDR3aa: CASSPGQNSAAFF
CDR3nt: TGTGCCAGCAGTCCTGGACAGAATTCGGCGGCTTTCTTT

v_gene: TRBV29-1
abundance: .
j_gene: TRBJ2-5
d_gene: .
CDR3aa: CSALVGQETQYF
CDR3nt: TGCAGCGCTCTGGTGGGGCAAGAGACCCAGTACTTC

v_gene: TRBV11-3
abundance: once
j_gene: TRBJ2-6
d_gene: .
CDR3aa: CASSLVSGPRSGANVLTF
CDR3nt: TGTGCCAGCAGCTTAGTATCAGGGCCCCGATCTGGGGCCAACGTCCTGACTTTC

v_gene: TRBV28
abundance: .
j_gene: TRBJ1-2
d_gene: .
CDR3aa: CASSSGYGCTF
CDR3nt: TGTGCCAGCAGTTCAGGGTATGGGTGCACCTTC

v_gene: TRBV11-2
abundance: .
j_gene: TRBJ1-2
d_gene: TRBD1
CDR3aa: CASSSGTGGSGYTF
CDR3nt: TGTGCCAGCAGCTCCGGGACAGGGGGTAGTGGCTACACCTTC

v_gene: TRBV15
abundance: .
j_gene: TRBJ1-4
d_gene: .
CDR3aa: CATSRDVGENEKLFF
CDR3nt: TGTGCCACCAGCAGAGATGTGGGGGAAAATGAAAAACTGTTTTTT

v_gene: TRBV14
abundance: .
j_gene: TRBJ1-2
d_gene: TRBD1
CDR3aa: CASSLQGLNYGYTF
CDR3nt: TGTGCCAGCAGCTTACAGGGGCTTAACTATGGCTACACCTTC

v_gene: TRBV25-1
abundance: once
j_gene: TRBJ2-1
d_gene: .
CDR3aa: CASSQRLDTYNEQFF
CDR3nt: TGTGCCAGCAGCCAGCGTCTGGACACCTACAATGAGCAGTTCTTC

v_gene: TRBV30
abundance: once
j_gene: TRBJ2-6
d_gene: .
CDR3aa: CAWRPGTGANVLTF
CDR3nt: TGTGCCTGGAGGCCAGGGACTGGGGCCAACGTCCTGACTTTC

v_gene: TRBV3-1/TRBV3-2
abundance: .
j_gene: TRBJ2-1
d_gene: .
CDR3aa: CASSPTGAGYNEQFF
CDR3nt: TGTGCCAGCAGCCCCACGGGGGCTGGCTACAATGAGCAGTTCTTC

v_gene: TRBV2
abundance: once
j_gene: TRBJ2-7
d_gene: TRBD1
CDR3aa: CASRDGQGAPYEQYF
CDR3nt: TGTGCCAGCAGGGATGGACAGGGGGCCCCCTACGAGCAGTACTTC

v_gene: TRBV9
abundance: once
j_gene: TRBJ1-1
d_gene: .
CDR3aa: CASSVEALRTEAFF
CDR3nt: TGTGCCAGCAGCGTAGAAGCACTTCGCACTGAAGCTTTCTTT

v_gene: TRBV6-5
abundance: .
j_gene: TRBJ1-5
d_gene: .
CDR3aa: CASSLGTNSNQPQHF
CDR3nt: TGTGCCAGCAGCCTCGGGACGAATAGCAATCAGCCCCAGCATTTT